This T cell receptor beta chain appears in the sequencing data of a study of OX40 agonist ivuxolimab in advanced cancers. Turning to the study itself: Of the patients, three showed partial responses, one with hepatocellular carcinoma and two with cutaneous melanoma. Study-level results: Partial responders dosed at 0.1-3.0 mg/kg displayed clonal expansion ranking among the lowest. Certain nonresponding patients likewise had low normalized T-cell clonal expansion.

A history of autoimmune disease or systemic immunosuppression excluded patients. In its sample, this clone was seen a few times. Its target is unknown. TCRdb's table, derived via immunoSEQ multiplex PCR, lists solely in-frame clones and lacks some. The data hold fewer than 75,000 clones, with about nine tenths observed a single time. The TCR was taken from an adult with an advanced solid tumor such as melanoma, head and neck, liver or kidney cancer. Specimen: CD4+ or CD8+ T cells sorted from blood, collected in a trial of the OX40 agonist ivuxolimab.

CDR3 DNA sequence: TGTGCCAGCAGCTTAGCGGGGAGGGCCCTCAATGAGCAGTTCTTC. Its protein product is CASSLAGRALNEQFF. The genes are TRBV7-2 and TRBJ2-1, with 7 bases aligning to TRBD2. Trimming took 0 bases from V and 6 from J; bases not matched to a gene: 5. This CDR3 contains 15 residues. In germline, CDR1 is SGHTA, CDR2 FQGNSA.